The next 31 T cell receptor beta chains were all read from a single sample in a study of breast tumors, draining lymph nodes, adjacent tissues. TCRdb reanalysed the multiplex PCR reads using MiXCR and keeps one entry per CDR3 protein. The sample lists fewer than 200,000 distinct CDR3 sequences, approximately 30% occurring once. The lymph nodes were axillary draining lymph nodes from breast cancer patients. Sequencing was performed on axillary lymph node tissue. The receptors derive from a female donor with breast cancer. Some clones in this sample may be carry-over from other donors' samples.

This clonotype was recorded at least ten times. V and J are TRBV12-3 or TRBV12-4 and TRBJ1-2; possible D gene TRBD1, 6 bases. There are 16 residues in the CDR3. V lost 5 bases and J lost 7, with 23 bases in between. The CDR3 is CASSPGPPRGESGYTF. The CDR3 DNA is TGTGCCAGCAGTCCGGGCCCCCCCAGGGGTGAGAGTGGCTACACCTTC.

V usage is TRBV20-1 and J usage is TRBJ2-3; the D is unclear. With 4 bases removed from V and 3 bases from J, the gap between germline ends came to 8 bases. This CDR3 has 12 amino acids. Germline values: CDR1 DFQATT, CDR2 SNEGSKA (reference sequence). CDR3 in amino acids: CSATAGTDTQYF. The CDR3 nucleotides read TGCAGTGCTACCGCCGGGACAGATACGCAGTATTTT.

This clonotype was detected ten times or more. The chain couples TRBV11-2 to TRBJ2-3; 7 nucleotides agree with TRBD2. Germline assignment: CDR1 SGHAT and CDR2 FQNNGV. CDR3 length: 17 amino acids. J gave up 2 bases and V 4 bases, and 12 bases lay outside the gene matches. CDR3 in amino acids: CASSWVVGGPPTDTQYF. The CDR3 coding sequence is TGTGCCAGCAGCTGGGTCGTGGGAGGGCCGCCCACAGATACGCAGTATTTT. Full variable domain (outside the CDR3, taken from reference TRBV11-2 and TRBJ2-3): EAGVAQSPRYKIIEKRQSVAFWCNPISGHATLYWYQQILGQGPKLLIQFQNNGVVDDSQLPKDRFSAERLKGVDSTLKIQPAKLEDSAVYLCASSWVVGGPPTDTQYFGPGTRLTVL.

This clonotype was seen many times. V is TRBV2 and J is TRBJ1-5; 8 bases are a match to TRBD1. The CDR3 contains 16 residues. From germline, CDR1 is SNHLY and CDR2 FYNNEI. V was pared by 4 bases and J by 7 bases, with 12 bases of the junction left unmatched. In DNA, the CDR3 is TGTGCCAGCAGTGGCCCTCCGGGACAGGTAGACCAGCCCCAGCATTTT. As protein: CASSGPPGQVDQPQHF.

Regarding this clonotype: This may be a read error: a much more frequent sequence differs by one nucleotide. This chain connects TRBV5-4 to TRBJ1-4; 8 bases are a match to TRBD1. The CDR3 runs 13 residues. Germline-derived CDR1 and CDR2 are SGHNT and YYREEE (reference sequence). In DNA, the CDR3 is TGTGCCAGCAGCGTGGACAGGGAAGAAAGACTGTTTTTT. Its translation is CASSVDREERLFF.

This clonotype is judged medium-sized. V is TRBV24-1 and J is TRBJ1-6; a weak D match, TRBD1 (6 bases). Germline CDR1 is KGHDR and CDR2 is SFDVKD. The length of the CDR3 is 15 residues. The V end lost 5 bases, the J end lost 10 bases, and 17 bases lay between the germline ends. The DNA for the CDR3 is TGTGCCACCAGTGCCGGGGGGCAGGGCCGGTCACCCCTCCACTTT. Protein sequence: CATSAGGQGRSPLHF.

The chain recombines TRBV27 with TRBJ1-5; tentatively, D is TRBD1 (6 bases). The CDR3 extends over 17 amino acids. With 0 bases removed from V and 2 bases from J, the gap between germline ends came to 14 bases. Germline V gene lookup returns CDR1 MNHEY and CDR2 SMNVEV (reference sequence). The CDR3: CASSLSIGAGGNQPQHF. CDR3 nucleotides: TGTGCCAGCAGTTTATCGATTGGGGCAGGGGGCAATCAGCCCCAGCATTTT.

This clonotype occurred many times. V is TRBV6-5 and J is TRBJ2-7; possibly TRBD1 for D (6 bases). The V gene's germline CDR1 is MNHEY and CDR2 SVGAGI. The ends were cut back, 5 bases at V and 0 bases at J, with 14 bases in the middle. The CDR3 sequence is 15 residues long. CDR3 sequence: CASSQTWDISYEQYF. CDR3 nucleotides: TGTGCCAGCAGTCAGACGTGGGACATCTCCTACGAGCAGTACTTC.

In this sample, this clonotype turned up a few times. The V call is TRBV15, the J call TRBJ1-1; D remains ambiguous. CDR1 is LNHNV and CDR2 is YYDKDF in the germline V gene (reference sequence). CDR3 length: 13 amino acids. Between the trimmed V and J ends, which lost 2 bases and 3 bases, there was a span of 7 bases. CDR3 region: CATSRTSYTEAFF. The CDR3, as DNA: TGTGCCACCAGCAGAACCTCCTACACTGAAGCTTTCTTT.

The sample holds a few counts of this clonotype. A read error is possible here, since a much larger clone lies one base away. The rearrangement uses TRBV7-3 and TRBJ2-7; no clear D gene. This CDR3 region has 15 residues. Germline assignment: CDR1 SGHTA and CDR2 FQGTGA. The CDR3 DNA reads as TGTGCCAGCAGCTTAAGCGGCGGACCCAACTACGAGCAGCACTTC. Translating gives CASSLSGGPNYEQHF.

About this clonotype: No conserved phenylalanine or tryptophan ends this CDR3, so it is likely a read error. This sequence joins TRBV14 and TRBJ2-5; weak D call: TRBD1 (5 bases). CDR1 and CDR2 (germline): SGHDN, FVKESK. V lost 4 bases and J lost 3, with 9 bases in between. The CDR3 has 13 amino acids. The CDR3 DNA sequence: TGTGCCAGCAGCCCCTTGACAGAAGAGACCCAGTACTCC. Its translation is CASSPLTEETQYS.

Turning to this clonotype: Given a much more abundant clone one base away, this may be a read error. This sequence joins TRBV13 and TRBJ2-1; D uncertain. The CDR3 has 12 residues. Per germline, CDR1 PRHDT and CDR2 FYEKMQ (reference sequence). CDR3 protein: CASSLNTEEQLF. The CDR3 DNA sequence: TGTGCCAGCAGCTTGAACACTGAGGAGCAGCTCTTC. The variable domain in full, completed from reference TRBV13 and TRBJ2-1, reads AAGVIQSPRHLIKEKRETATLKCYPIPRHDTVYWYQQGPGQDPQFLISFYEKMQSDKGSIPDRFSAQQFSDYHSELNMSSLELGDSALYFCASSLNTEEQLFGPGTRLTVL.

In its sample, this clonotype was seen a few times. J is TRBJ2-1 and V is TRBV3-2; the table names TRBD2, a call not compared with the DNA. TRBV3-2 is assigned pseudogene status. The CDR3 totals 15 residues. The CDR3 DNA reads as TGTGCCAGCAGCCAAGCAGCTAGCGGCTACAATGAGCAGTTCTTC. This encodes CASSQAASGYNEQFF.

This clonotype was picked up many times. The J gene is TRBJ1-2, the V gene TRBV10-1; D is ambiguous. The CDR3 has 13 amino acids. V was clipped by 6 bases and J by 4 bases, with 12 bases between them. Per germline, CDR1 WNHNN and CDR2 SYGVQD (reference sequence). CDR3 sequence: CASSAMEGYGYTF. The CDR3 bases are TGCGCCAGCAGCGCCATGGAGGGCTATGGCTACACCTTC.

This clonotype was seen many times. V usage is TRBV12-5 and J usage is TRBJ2-5; no reliable D call. Germline values: CDR1 LGHNT, CDR2 FRNRAP. The CDR3 loop spans 13 amino acids. V lost 2 bases and J 5 bases, leaving 9 bases between the germline ends. The CDR3 DNA is TGTGCTAGTGGTTTGACTTTCACCGAGACCCAGTACTTC. Protein: CASGLTFTETQYF. Based on the CDR3 plus reference TRBV12-5 and TRBJ2-5, the full variable domain is DARVTQTPRHKVTEMGQEVTMRCQPILGHNTVFWYRQTMMQGLELLAYFRNRAPLDDSGMPKDRFSAEMPDATLATLKIQPSEPRDSAVYFCASGLTFTETQYFGPGTRLLVL.

This clonotype was seen at least ten times. The V call is TRBV20-1, the J call TRBJ1-2; D remains ambiguous. The V end was cut by 2 bases, the J end by 3 bases, with 10 bases between. The V gene's germline CDR1 is DFQATT and CDR2 SNEGSKA (reference sequence). The CDR3 has 13 amino acids. The CDR3 DNA sequence: TGCAGTGCTAGAACGCGGGTCGACTATGGCTACACCTTC. It is translated as CSARTRVDYGYTF.

This clonotype has a count of ten or more. The chain joins TRBV9 to TRBJ2-7; TRBD1 aligns across 7 bases. V was pared by 3 bases and J by 5 bases, with 11 bases of the junction left unmatched. CDR1 and CDR2 (germline): SGDLS, YYNGEE. This CDR3 has 15 amino acids. DNA of the CDR3: TGTGCCAGCAGCGCGTTTAGGGGGCTGTCGGACGAGCAGTACTTC. Translated: CASSAFRGLSDEQYF.

This clonotype was observed many times. The rearrangement links TRBV10-3 to TRBJ2-1; 7 bases line up with TRBD1. V shed 5 bases, J shed 7 bases, and the junction held 5 bases outside the gene matches. CDR3 length equals 13 residues. Germline V lookup: CDR1 ENHRY, CDR2 SYGVKD. The CDR3 coding sequence is TGTGCCATCAGTATAATGACAGGGAATGAGCAGTTCTTC. Amino acid sequence: CAISIMTGNEQFF.

This clonotype was recorded at least ten times. This chain links TRBV20-1 with TRBJ1-5; tentative D call: TRBD1 (5 bases). CDR3 length equals 14 residues. Germline CDR1 DFQATT, CDR2 SNEGSKA (reference sequence). Trimming took 6 bases from V and 0 from J, leaving 12 bases between them. The CDR3: CSAHGGGSNQPQHF. The CDR3 DNA sequence: TGCAGTGCCCATGGGGGGGGTAGCAATCAGCCCCAGCATTTT.

This clonotype was counted only a few times. The genes are TRBV30 and TRBJ2-3, with TRBD1 identical over 9 bases. Germline CDR1 is GTSNPN and CDR2 is SVGIG (reference sequence). The ends lost 5 bases at V and 2 bases at J; junction bases unmatched: 8. The CDR3 loop spans 15 amino acids. In DNA form, the CDR3 reads TGTGCCTGGGGCACCGGGACAGGGTTCACAGATACGCAGTATTTT. Protein: CAWGTGTGFTDTQYF.

This clonotype was counted ten times or more. CDR3 region: CASSRQGTYEQYF. Here the CDR3 DNA reads TGTGCCAGCTCACGGCAGGGTACCTACGAGCAGTACTTC. The chain couples TRBV18 to TRBJ2-7, with D perhaps TRBD1 (5 bases). CDR1 is KGHSH and CDR2 is LQKENI in the germline V gene. V was pared by 4 bases and J by 2 bases, with 9 bases between. The CDR3 consists of 13 residues. Combining the CDR3 with reference TRBV18 and TRBJ2-7 gives the whole variable domain NAGVMQNPRHLVRRRGQEARLRCSPMKGHSHVYWYRQLPEEGLKFMVYLQKENIIDESGMPKERFSAEFPKEGPSILRIQQVVRGDSAAYFCASSRQGTYEQYFGPGTRLTVT.

A word on this clonotype: One end of the junction fails to match germline, which may point to a read error. The CDR3 DNA is TGCAGCGCTAGTCCACTAAACTACGATGAGCAGTTCTTC. It translates to CSASPLNYDEQFF. The gene calls are TRBV20-1 and TRBJ2-1; D gene unclear. The length of the CDR3 is 13 residues. Germline CDR1 and CDR2: DFQATT and SNEGSKA (reference sequence).

This clonotype has a single count. This rearrangement joins TRBV20-1 to TRBJ2-2; D is possibly TRBD1 or TRBD2 (5 bases each). V lost 6 bases to trimming and J lost 1 base, with 9 bases between them. The CDR3 length is 13 residues. CDR1 and CDR2 (germline): DFQATT, SNEGSKA (reference sequence). The CDR3 protein is CSAGDRNTGELFF. The DNA for the CDR3 is TGCAGTGCGGGAGACAGGAACACCGGGGAGCTGTTTTTT.

The sample holds many counts of this clonotype. The rearrangement joins TRBV6-6 to TRBJ2-7; D possibly matches TRBD1 or TRBD2 (5 bases each). Germline V gene data show CDR1 as MNHNY and CDR2 as SVGAGI (reference sequence). The V gene lost 7 bases and the J gene lost 5 bases, with 9 bases spanning the gap. The CDR3 totals 11 residues. CDR3 loop: CASKRDDEQYF. The DNA for the CDR3 is TGTGCCAGCAAAAGGGACGACGAGCAGTACTTC.

The chain employs TRBV5-1 and TRBJ2-7, with 10 bases identical to TRBD1. CDR3 length: 13 amino acids. CDR1 SGHRS and CDR2 YFSETQ come from the germline V gene. After removal of 7 bases from V and 7 bases from J, the junction contained 8 bases not matched to a gene. The CDR3 loop is CASARQGAKEQYF. CDR3 nucleotide sequence: TGCGCCAGCGCTCGACAGGGGGCGAAAGAGCAGTACTTC.

The genes are TRBV24-1 and TRBJ2-3; 9 bases match TRBD2. CDR1 and CDR2 (germline): KGHDR, SFDVKD. This CDR3 has 15 residues. V gave up 4 bases and J gave up 5 bases; unmatched junction bases: 6. Written as DNA, the CDR3 is TGTGCCACCAGTGACGCGGGAGGGCCGAAAGATACGCAGTATTTT. Amino acid sequence: CATSDAGGPKDTQYF.

This clonotype appeared a few times. A much larger clone sits a single nucleotide away, making a read error possible. J is TRBJ1-5 and V is TRBV6-5, with D possibly TRBD1 on 5 matching bases. The CDR3 is 14 residues long. V was shortened by 6 bases and J by 0 bases, with 9 bases between the two germline ends. Germline V CDR1 and CDR2: MNHEY, SVGAGI. The CDR3 bases are TGTGCCAGCAGCCACAGGTATAGCAATCAGCCCCAGCATTTT. It encodes CASSHRYSNQPQHF.

This clonotype appeared many times. The CDR3 nucleotides read TGTGCCAGCAGGTTGAGATACTCCTATAATTCACCCCTCCACTTT. Translated: CASRLRYSYNSPLHF. The V gene is TRBV28, the J gene TRBJ1-6; D is unresolved. The V gene's germline CDR1 is MDHEN and CDR2 SYDVKM. The CDR3 has 15 amino acids. Trimming shortened V by 6 bases and J by 0 bases, and 9 bases separated the two germline ends.

With respect to this clonotype: In this CDR3 the conserved last residue, phenylalanine or tryptophan, is missing, so a read error is likely. This chain connects TRBV19 to TRBJ2-7; D is uncertain. V was clipped by 1 base and J by 2 bases, with 6 bases between them. This CDR3 is built from 13 residues. The germline CDR1 and CDR2 sequences are LNHDA and SQIVND (reference sequence). The chain's CDR3 is CASSIGGAYEQYL. Written as DNA, the CDR3 is TGTGCCAGTAGTATAGGGGGTGCCTACGAGCAGTACCTC.

This chain connects TRBV7-4 to TRBJ1-1; D may be TRBD1 (6 bases). V was trimmed by 5 bases and J by 4 bases, leaving 17 bases between them. The CDR3 is 15 residues long. Germline CDR1 is SGHVT and CDR2 is SQSDAQ. CDR3 sequence reads: CASSPQQGAGTEAFF. For the CDR3, the DNA is TGTGCCAGCAGCCCTCAACAGGGCGCGGGCACTGAAGCTTTCTTT.

There are many counts of this clonotype. V gene TRBV12-5 combines with J gene TRBJ1-3; 8 bases agree with TRBD1. Germline CDR1 is LGHNT and CDR2 is FRNRAP. The CDR3 totals 14 residues. V lost 6 bases and J lost 2; bases outside the gene matches: 3. DNA for the CDR3: TGTGCTAGTGGCCGGACAGGGACTGGAAACACCATATATTTT. Its translation is CASGRTGTGNTIYF.